These 26 T cell receptor beta chains share one sample of origin, sequenced in a study of technical replicates of blood from a few donors. TCRdb keeps only in-frame clones here, not all; method: immunoSEQ multiplex PCR. The top ten clones hold about 0.34% of a sample with approximately 94,000 clones, 90% to 97% of them seen once. The sample consisted of T cells isolated from PBMCs. The receptors were sampled from a human donor in good health.

This clone was seen a single time. V gene TRBV6-1 combines with J gene TRBJ2-7, with a weak D call TRBD2 (6 bases). The length of the CDR3 is 14 residues. The germline V and J ends were trimmed by 6 bases and 2 bases, with 14 bases remaining between them. Germline CDR1 is MNHNS and CDR2 is SASEGT. Written as DNA, the CDR3 is TGTGCCAGCAGGGCCGGGACGGGGGCCTACGAGCAGTACTTC. This gives the protein CASRAGTGAYEQYF.

The chain carries TRBV5-1 and TRBJ1-1, with TRBD1 as a possible D gene (5 bases). CDR3 size: 14 residues. Per the germline V gene, CDR1 is SGHRS and CDR2 is YFSETQ. The V end lost 1 base, the J end lost 1 base, and 8 bases lay between the germline ends. The CDR3 sequence: CASSLFQGNTEAFF. The CDR3 DNA sequence: TGCGCCAGCAGCTTGTTTCAGGGGAACACTGAAGCTTTCTTT.

This chain uses TRBV10-1 with TRBJ2-1; D unclear. This CDR3 is built from 13 residues. Trimming removed 4 bases from V and 7 bases from J, with 11 bases in between. Germline lookup yields CDR1 WNHNN and CDR2 SYGVQD (reference sequence). CDR3 nucleotides: TGCGCCAGCAGTGTCACAAACAGAAATGAGCAGTTCTTC. Its translation: CASSVTNRNEQFF.

The rearrangement links TRBV23-1 to TRBJ2-1; 7 bases map to TRBD2. TRBV23-1 is an open reading frame, and its role is uncertain. The V segment lost 6 bases and the J segment 0 bases; nucleotides outside the gene matches: 20. The CDR3 totals 20 residues. In nucleotides, the CDR3 is TGCGCCAGCAGCCGTAACAATCATATTAGCGGGTATACCTCCTACAATGAGCAGTTCTTC. Translated, it gives CASSRNNHISGYTSYNEQFF.

V and J are TRBV10-3 and TRBJ1-2; 7 bases fit TRBD1. This CDR3 has 16 residues. The germline gives CDR1 ENHRY, CDR2 SYGVKD. J lost 3 bases, V lost 0 bases, and 7 bases had no gene match. The chain's CDR3 is CAISESTGTSYYGYTF. CDR3 sequence (DNA): TGTGCCATCAGTGAGTCGACAGGGACATCCTACTATGGCTACACCTTC.

V usage is TRBV28 and J usage is TRBJ1-2, with 9 nucleotides matching TRBD1. Germline V gene data show CDR1 as MDHEN and CDR2 as SYDVKM. After removal of 3 bases from V and 7 bases from J, the junction contained 3 bases not matched to a gene. The CDR3 is 13 amino acids. The CDR3 is CASSLYRGLGYTF. The CDR3 DNA is TGTGCCAGCAGTTTGTACAGGGGGCTTGGCTACACCTTC.

The rearrangement joins TRBV19 to TRBJ2-2; TRBD2 aligns across 12 bases. Germline assignment: CDR1 LNHDA and CDR2 SQIVND (reference sequence). V was clipped by 11 bases and J by 6 bases; unmatched bases: 1. The CDR3 is 12 residues long. The CDR3 bases are TGTGCCGGGACTAGCGGGTCCGGGGAGCTGTTTTTT. Protein sequence: CAGTSGSGELFF.

The gene calls are TRBV10-1 and TRBJ2-2; a weak D match, TRBD2 (5 bases). There are 13 residues in the CDR3. Trimming pared 8 bases from V and 1 base from J, leaving 8 bases between. Germline lookup yields CDR1 WNHNN and CDR2 SYGVQD (reference sequence). The CDR3 protein is CASGRGNTGELFF. CDR3 DNA sequence: TGCGCCAGCGGACGGGGGAACACCGGGGAGCTGTTTTTT.

The chain recombines TRBV18 with TRBJ1-4, with D uncertain. V lost 3 bases and J lost 0, with 8 bases in between. This CDR3 contains 15 residues. Germline CDR1 KGHSH, CDR2 LQKENI. As DNA, the CDR3 is TGTGCCAGCTCACCTCTCGTAGCAACTAATGAAAAACTGTTTTTT. This codes for CASSPLVATNEKLFF. Filled out from reference TRBV18 and TRBJ1-4, the complete variable domain reads NAGVMQNPRHLVRRRGQEARLRCSPMKGHSHVYWYRQLPEEGLKFMVYLQKENIIDESGMPKERFSAEFPKEGPSILRIQQVVRGDSAAYFCASSPLVATNEKLFFGSGTQLSVL.

A remark on this clone: This sample also contains other DNA sequences that code for the same CDR3. The rearrangement joins TRBV11-3 to TRBJ1-2, with no clear D. With 2 bases removed from V and 5 bases from J, the gap between germline ends came to 6 bases. CDR3 size: 12 residues. The germline V gene has CDR1 SGHNT and CDR2 YENEEA. Here the CDR3 reads CASSLSGYGYTF. The CDR3 nucleotides read TGTGCCAGCAGCTTAAGCGGTTATGGCTACACCTTC.

The DNA of the CDR3 is TGTGCCAGCAGCCCCGACCTAGCGGACAACACAGATACGCAGTATTTT. It specifies CASSPDLADNTDTQYF. V and J are TRBV7-9 and TRBJ2-3; 7 positions match TRBD2. The CDR3 is 16 residues long. The V segment lost 5 bases and the J segment 2 bases; nucleotides outside the gene matches: 10. CDR1 and CDR2 from the germline V gene are SEHNR and FQNEAQ (reference sequence). The full variable domain, rest sourced from reference TRBV7-9 and TRBJ2-3, is DTGVSQNPRHKITKRGQNVTFRCDPISEHNRLYWYRQTLGQGPEFLTYFQNEAQLEKSRLLSDRFSAERPKGSFSTLEIQRTEQGDSAMYLCASSPDLADNTDTQYFGPGTRLTVL.

This chain links TRBV11-1 with TRBJ2-5; D is undetermined. CDR3 length: 14 residues. The germline V and J ends were trimmed by 6 bases and 5 bases, with 16 bases remaining between them. Germline CDR1 reads SGHAT; CDR2 reads FQDESV (reference sequence). The CDR3 sequence is CASRPRQDAETQYF. The CDR3 region has the DNA TGTGCCAGCAGACCCCGCCAGGATGCGGAGACCCAGTACTTC.

This chain joins TRBV19 and TRBJ2-7; the match to TRBD2 covers 9 bases. Germline CDR1 is LNHDA and CDR2 is SQIVND (reference sequence). The CDR3 is 19 residues long. The ends lost 5 bases at V and 3 bases at J; junction bases unmatched: 20. The CDR3 reads CASSSSHPVVAGDLYEQYF. CDR3 coding DNA: TGTGCCAGTAGTTCGTCCCATCCCGTAGTAGCGGGAGACCTCTACGAGCAGTACTTC.

The genes are TRBV28 and TRBJ2-7; the match to TRBD1 covers 7 bases. Germline CDR1 is MDHEN and CDR2 is SYDVKM. This CDR3 is built from 13 residues. V was clipped by 7 bases and J by 2 bases; unmatched bases: 5. This CDR3 reads CASNDGQAYEQYF. CDR3 sequence (DNA): TGTGCCAGCAACGACGGACAGGCCTACGAGCAGTACTTC.

The V call is TRBV30, the J call TRBJ1-4, with no clear D. CDR1 is GTSNPN and CDR2 is SVGIG in the germline V gene (reference sequence). This CDR3 comprises 15 residues. The ends were cut back, 4 bases at V and 0 bases at J, with 12 bases in the middle. The CDR3 loop is CAWNGLLATNEKLFF. DNA of the CDR3: TGTGCCTGGAACGGACTGCTCGCAACTAATGAAAAACTGTTTTTT.

The CDR3 region is CSFVAGGIYNEQFF. The CDR3 bases are TGCAGCTTCGTAGCGGGAGGGATTTACAATGAGCAGTTCTTC. The chain has TRBV29-1 and TRBJ2-1, with TRBD2 matching over 11 bases. The CDR3 loop spans 14 amino acids. Trimming removed 8 bases from V and 4 bases from J; junction bases left unmatched: 7. CDR1 and CDR2 from the germline V gene are SQVTM and ANQGSEA.

V gene TRBV14 combines with J gene TRBJ1-1; the match to TRBD1 covers 11 bases. The CDR3 length is 15 residues. J was trimmed by 5 bases and V by 5 bases; bases with no gene match: 7. The germline V gene encodes CDR1 SGHDN and CDR2 FVKESK. The CDR3 bases are TGTGCCAGCAGCGTAAGGACAGGGGGCAGGACTGAAGCTTTCTTT. Protein sequence: CASSVRTGGRTEAFF. Complete variable domain (other parts from reference TRBV14 and TRBJ1-1): EAGVTQFPSHSVIEKGQTVTLRCDPISGHDNLYWYRRVMGKEIKFLLHFVKESKQDESGMPNNRFLAERTGGTYSTLKVQPAELEDSGVYFCASSVRTGGRTEAFFGQGTRLTVV.

CDR3 in DNA: TGTGCCAGCAGCCCCCCAATCGACAGGGGGCAAGGGGCCAACGTCCTGACTTTC. Translating it yields CASSPPIDRGQGANVLTF. The V call is TRBV14, the J call TRBJ2-6; 10 bases agree with TRBD1. The CDR3 runs to 18 residues. Germline V gene data show CDR1 as SGHDN and CDR2 as FVKESK. V gave up 4 bases and J gave up 4 bases; unmatched junction bases: 10.

The V gene is TRBV2, the J gene TRBJ2-3; the match to TRBD2 covers 10 bases. Germline values: CDR1 SNHLY, CDR2 FYNNEI. The CDR3 sequence is 16 residues long. V lost 4 bases and J lost 6; bases outside the gene matches: 10. The CDR3 is CASSVRLAGVGDTQYF. The CDR3 region has the DNA TGTGCCAGCAGTGTTCGGCTAGCGGGAGTTGGGGATACGCAGTATTTT.

This chain uses TRBV7-3 with TRBJ2-7; D remains ambiguous. V dropped 2 bases and J dropped 7 bases, with 9 bases sitting between them. CDR3 length: 12 residues. From germline, CDR1 is SGHTA and CDR2 FQGTGA. CDR3 region: CASSLGTGEQYF. The CDR3 DNA reads TGTGCCAGCAGCTTAGGTACTGGTGAGCAGTACTTC.

The V call is TRBV7-6, the J call TRBJ2-7; 8 nucleotides line up with TRBD1. V dropped 1 base and J dropped 7; count of bases not matched to a gene: 6. CDR1 and CDR2 from the germline V gene are SGHVS and FNYEAQ. The CDR3 has 14 amino acids. CDR3 DNA: TGTGCCAGCAGCTTAGGACAGGGGATAGGGGAGCAGTACTTC. This gives the protein CASSLGQGIGEQYF.

V is TRBV5-4 and J is TRBJ2-7, with no clear D. Germline CDR1 SGHNT, CDR2 YYREEE (reference sequence). Trimming shortened V by 1 base and J by 4 bases, and 6 bases separated the two germline ends. This CDR3 comprises 12 residues. For the CDR3, the DNA is TGTGCCAGCAGCTTGAACAGTTACGAGCAGTACTTC. It yields the protein CASSLNSYEQYF.

J is TRBJ2-3 and V is TRBV7-9; tentatively, D is TRBD2 (7 bases). The CDR3 loop spans 14 amino acids. Per germline, CDR1 SEHNR and CDR2 FQNEAQ (reference sequence). V was pared by 5 bases and J by 6 bases, with 15 bases between. CDR3 nucleotide sequence: TGTGCCAGCAGCCTGACGGGGGGCTTGGATACGCAGTATTTT. Its protein product is CASSLTGGLDTQYF.

The chain is built from TRBV7-9 and TRBJ1-5, with D possibly TRBD1 on 6 matching bases. Trimming removed 1 base at V and 2 bases at J, with 6 bases between. The CDR3 contains 14 residues. CDR1 and CDR2 (germline): SEHNR, FQNEAQ (reference sequence). The CDR3 DNA reads TGTGCCAGCAGCTTAGGGACAGGCAATCAGCCCCAGCATTTT. Encoded protein: CASSLGTGNQPQHF. Looking up the rest from reference TRBV7-9 and TRBJ1-5 gives the full variable domain: DTGVSQNPRHKITKRGQNVTFRCDPISEHNRLYWYRQTLGQGPEFLTYFQNEAQLEKSRLLSDRFSAERPKGSFSTLEIQRTEQGDSAMYLCASSLGTGNQPQHFGDGTRLSIL.

The CDR3 DNA is TGTGCCAGCAGTCAGGGAAGGGTACAGCCCCAGCATTTT. Its protein product is CASSQGRVQPQHF. The V call is TRBV27, the J call TRBJ1-5; D may be TRBD1 (5 bases). Germline CDR1 reads MNHEY; CDR2 reads SMNVEV (reference sequence). This CDR3 contains 13 residues. The V and J ends lost 5 bases and 7 bases respectively, with 12 bases between them.

V is TRBV19 and J is TRBJ1-2; D perhaps matches TRBD1 (6 bases). The germline gives CDR1 LNHDA, CDR2 SQIVND (reference sequence). The CDR3 runs to 14 residues. V lost 4 bases, J lost 0 bases, and 9 bases lay in between. The CDR3 DNA sequence: TGTGCCAGTAGTACCGGGACACCTAACTATGGCTACACCTTC. This sequence encodes CASSTGTPNYGYTF.